This TCR beta chain originates from a study of CD8 T cells in ankylosing spondylitis. Findings of the study overall: Earlier studies detected some motif variants in reactive arthritis synovial fluid and blood. Clones linked to disease, bearing a CD8+ phenotype, were relatively rare in peripheral blood. The study identified a TCR beta motif of seven or eight highly homologous variants that appeared characteristic of ankylosing spondylitis blood.

One entry per CDR3 protein, called by TCRdb with MiXCR from the 5' RACE reads. The sample consists of under 300,000 distinct CDR3 sequences, over 9.5% of them appearing once. This clonotype occurred many times. Its target is not known. V was pared by 8 bases and J by 0 bases, with 11 bases between. There are 14 residues in the CDR3. Germline V lookup: CDR1 ENHRY, CDR2 SYGVKD. The sequence was collected from a male donor with ankylosing spondylitis or in good health (not recorded which). The sequencing input was blood, either unsorted or a sorted T cell fraction (not recorded which). V and J are TRBV10-3 and TRBJ2-1; D remains ambiguous. The CDR3 reads CAIRMSSSYNEQFF. CDR3 in DNA: TGTGCCATCCGAATGAGTAGCTCCTACAATGAGCAGTTCTTC.